This is a list of T cell receptor beta chains from one sample in a study of CD8 T cells in Susac syndrome. MiXCR, run by TCRdb on the immunoSEQ multiplex PCR reads, gives a single entry per CDR3 protein. This sample carries 150,000 to 200,000 distinct CDR3 sequences, 91% of them seen once, and the ten largest clones take about 0.1%. Sequenced sample: CD4+ T cells from PBMCs. The receptors shown here come from a human donor with Susac syndrome. CDR3s include the opening cysteine and the closing phenylalanine or tryptophan. The order of the fields is clone size, J gene, V gene, D gene, CDR3 protein, CDR3 DNA. D genes are given only for firm matches. The size of a clone is reported for some rows only, either as once, few or many, or as a class for expanded clones.

.,TRBJ2-7,TRBV20-1,TRBD2,CSVAGVTSYEQYF,TGCAGTGTTGCGGGAGTAACCTCCTACGAGCAGTACTTC
.,TRBJ2-5,TRBV12-3/TRBV12-4,TRBD2,CASRKGLQETQYF,TGTGCCAGCAGAAAGGGACTACAAGAGACCCAGTACTTC
.,TRBJ1-4,TRBV7-9,.,CASSFTNEKLFF,TGTGCCAGCAGCTTCACTAATGAAAAACTGTTTTTT
.,TRBJ2-1,TRBV20-1,TRBD2,CSAREQFAGVLYGSAEQFF,TGCAGTGCTAGAGAGCAGTTCGCGGGAGTATTGTATGGGAGCGCTGAGCAGTTCTTC
.,TRBJ2-1,TRBV2,.,CASSLYNEQFF,TGTGCCAGCAGTCTCTACAATGAGCAGTTCTTC
.,TRBJ1-5,TRBV19,.,CASSNVEGRGNQPQHF,TGTGCCAGTAGTAATGTCGAGGGCAGGGGCAATCAGCCCCAGCATTTT
.,TRBJ2-1,TRBV18,.,CASSPGPTNNEQFF,TGTGCCAGCTCACCGGGACCCACCAACAATGAGCAGTTCTTC
.,TRBJ1-4,TRBV4-2,.,CASSQEGWQGTEKLFF,TGTGCCAGCAGCCAAGAAGGTTGGCAAGGGACCGAAAAACTGTTTTTT
once,TRBJ1-4,TRBV14,.,CASSQASLRGEKLFF,TGTGCCAGCAGCCAAGCTTCCCTTCGGGGTGAAAAACTGTTTTTT
.,TRBJ2-1,TRBV12-3/TRBV12-4,TRBD2,CASSPGLAGGNEQFF,TGTGCCAGCAGCCCGGGACTAGCGGGAGGCAATGAGCAGTTCTTC
.,TRBJ2-7,TRBV10-3,.,CAIRQGLSYEQYF,TGTGCCATCAGGCAGGGTCTCTCCTACGAGCAGTACTTC
.,TRBJ2-4,TRBV12-3/TRBV12-4,TRBD2,CASSLSKKTSLVAKNIQYF,TGTGCCAGCAGTTTAAGTAAGAAGACTAGCCTCGTAGCCAAAAACATTCAGTACTTC
once,TRBJ2-7,TRBV20-1,.,CSARAHSYEQYF,TGCAGTGCGAGGGCCCATTCGTACGAGCAGTACTTC
.,TRBJ2-7,TRBV19,.,CASSIDRSSYEQYF,TGTGCCAGTAGTATTGACAGGAGCTCCTACGAGCAGTACTTC
.,TRBJ2-4,TRBV5-1,TRBD2,CASSPFGGGPVGNIQYF,TGCGCCAGCAGCCCATTCGGGGGGGGGCCGGTTGGGAACATTCAGTACTTC
.,TRBJ1-2,TRBV18,.,CASSRVPGTLLGYTF,TGTGCCAGCTCACGGGTTCCGGGAACATTACTCGGCTACACCTTC
.,TRBJ1-6,TRBV6-2/TRBV6-3,.,CASSYNQGFRNSPLHF,TGTGCCAGCAGTTACAACCAGGGTTTTAGAAATTCACCCCTCCACTTT
.,TRBJ2-5,TRBV25-1,.,CASSDWLETQYF,TGTGCCAGCAGTGATTGGTTGGAGACCCAGTACTTC
.,TRBJ2-3,TRBV5-1,TRBD1,CASRPRQGSFTDTQYF,TGCGCCAGCCGCCCTAGACAGGGGTCCTTCACAGATACGCAGTATTTT